This T cell receptor (beta chain) was profiled in a study of shared clonotypes between healthy human individuals. With regard to this clone: Its antigen is as yet unknown. Other nucleotide sequences in the sample specify the same CDR3.

The repertoire was sequenced with immunoSEQ multiplex PCR; TCRdb's copy has only in-frame clones and lacks some. The sample has about 490,000 clones; 76% are singletons. Study observations and caveats: Sequencing depth was expected to affect clonotype sharing among donors.

The ends lost 2 bases at V and 1 base at J; junction bases unmatched: 1. Germline assignment: CDR1 MNHEY and CDR2 SVGAGI. The CDR3 is 14 amino acids. The clonotype was recovered from a woman aged 40-49 years in good health. Some clones in this sample may be carry-over from other donors' samples. The J gene is TRBJ1-1, the V gene TRBV6-5, with 7 bases fitting TRBD1. Sample: PBMCs. The CDR3 is CASSYRGPNTEAFF. The DNA for the CDR3 is TGTGCCAGCAGTTACAGGGGGCCGAACACTGAAGCTTTCTTT.